The T cell receptor (beta chain) under discussion was sequenced for a study of PD-1 blockade in classical Hodgkin lymphoma. This sample's time point: newly diagnosed, previously untreated cHL patient sample. Libraries were prepared by immunoSEQ multiplex PCR; TCRdb keeps only in-frame clonotypes and omits some of them. The sample contains 25,000 to 35,000 clones, 94% of which appear only once. This TCR was recovered from a human donor with classical Hodgkin lymphoma. The specimen was peripheral blood mononuclear cells (PBMCs).

DNA of the CDR3: TGTGCCAGCAAACGGGACAGGGTGGCAGATACGCAGTATTTT. Amino acids: CASKRDRVADTQYF. The chain joins TRBV6-1 to TRBJ2-3, with 9 positions matching TRBD1. Germline lookup yields CDR1 MNHNS and CDR2 SASEGT. CDR3 length: 14 amino acids. V was pared by 7 bases and J by 4 bases, with 6 bases of the junction left unmatched.